This T cell receptor beta chain was found in a study of T cell responses to AZD1222 COVID-19 vaccine. The CDR3 extends over 15 amino acids. Germline assignment: CDR1 SGHAT and CDR2 FQNNGV. V lost 5 bases and J lost 5, with 17 bases in between. Method: immunoSEQ multiplex PCR; TCRdb's copy keeps in-frame clones and lacks some. Here the sample spans approximately 130,000 clones, 85% to 90% being singletons. The rearrangement joins TRBV11-2 to TRBJ2-3, with D tentatively TRBD1 or TRBD2 (6 bases each). The sample in question was peripheral blood, obtained on day 0 of MenACWY control vaccination. The source is an adult in good health. The CDR3 DNA follows: TGTGCCAGCAGCGCGGTGGGGGCCGGGGGAGATACGCAGTATTTT. This translates into CASSAVGAGGDTQYF.